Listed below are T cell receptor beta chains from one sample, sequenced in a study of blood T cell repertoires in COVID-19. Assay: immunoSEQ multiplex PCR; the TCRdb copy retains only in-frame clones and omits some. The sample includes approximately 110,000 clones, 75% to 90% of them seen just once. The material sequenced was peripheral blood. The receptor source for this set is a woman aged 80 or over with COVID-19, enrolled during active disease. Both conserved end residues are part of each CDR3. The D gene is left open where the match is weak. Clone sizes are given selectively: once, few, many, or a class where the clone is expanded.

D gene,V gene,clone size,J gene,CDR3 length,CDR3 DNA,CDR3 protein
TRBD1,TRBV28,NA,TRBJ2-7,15,TGTGCCAGCATTTCTCCGGGACAGGGGGCCTACGAGCAGTACTTC,CASISPGQGAYEQYF
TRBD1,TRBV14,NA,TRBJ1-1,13,TGTGCCAGCAGCGACAGGGACTACACTGAAGCTTTCTTT,CASSDRDYTEAFF
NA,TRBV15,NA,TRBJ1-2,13,TGTGCCACCAGCAGAGACAGGGTTGGTGGCTACACCTTC,CATSRDRVGGYTF
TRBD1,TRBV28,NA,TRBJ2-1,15,TGTGCCAGCTACCCAGGGACAGGGGTTTACAATGAGCAGTTCTTC,CASYPGTGVYNEQFF
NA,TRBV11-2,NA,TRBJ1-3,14,TGTGCCAGCAGCTTATCCATCTCTGGAAACACCATATATTTT,CASSLSISGNTIYF
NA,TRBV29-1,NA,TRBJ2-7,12,TGCAGCATGAGGCCGAATAGCAACGAGCAGTACTTC,CSMRPNSNEQYF
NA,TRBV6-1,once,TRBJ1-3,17,TGTGCCAGCAGTGAATTTAATGGGGGCTTCTCTGGAAACACCATATATTTT,CASSEFNGGFSGNTIYF
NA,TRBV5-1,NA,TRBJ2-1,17,TGCGCCAGCAGCATGTTTAGTGGTGGTCGTGGTGTCAATGAGCAGTTCTTC,CASSMFSGGRGVNEQFF
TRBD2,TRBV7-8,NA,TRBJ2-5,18,TGTGCCAGCAGCTTAGGGGTAAAACTAGCGGGAGTCCAAGAGACCCAGTACTTC,CASSLGVKLAGVQETQYF
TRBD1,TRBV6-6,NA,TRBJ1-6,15,TGTGCCAGCAGACCTCCGGGACAGGGGGGGACACCCCTCCACTTT,CASRPPGQGGTPLHF
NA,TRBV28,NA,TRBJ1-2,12,TGTGCCAGCAGTCAACAGAACTATGGCTACACCTTC,CASSQQNYGYTF
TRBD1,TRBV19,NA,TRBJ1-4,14,TGTGCCAGTAGCCCCGGGACAGTCAATGAAAAACTGTTTTTT,CASSPGTVNEKLFF
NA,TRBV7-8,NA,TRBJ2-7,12,TGTGCCAGCAGCTTACGGATCGGGGAGCAGTACTTC,CASSLRIGEQYF
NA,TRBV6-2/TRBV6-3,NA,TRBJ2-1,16,TGTGCCAGCAGTTACCCCGGACTCCTTACGGGCAATGAGCAGTTCTTC,CASSYPGLLTGNEQFF
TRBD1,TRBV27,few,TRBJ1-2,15,TGTGCCAGCAGTTTATATGGGGAAACAGGGGATGGCTACACCTTC,CASSLYGETGDGYTF
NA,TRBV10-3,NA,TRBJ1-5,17,TGTGCCATCAGTGACTACCGGGAGGACCCTAGCAATCAGCCCCAGCATTTT,CAISDYREDPSNQPQHF
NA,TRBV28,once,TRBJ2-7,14,TGTGCCAGCAGCCCAACTACAGGGTTCTACGAGCAGTACTTC,CASSPTTGFYEQYF
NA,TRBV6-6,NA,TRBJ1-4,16,TGTGCCAGCAGTAACTCAAAGCGGTGGGGAAATGAAAAACTGTTTTTT,CASSNSKRWGNEKLFF
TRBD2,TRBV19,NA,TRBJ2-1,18,TGTGCCAGTAGTATAGCCAGGACTAGTTGGGCTTCCTACAATGAGCAGTTCTTC,CASSIARTSWASYNEQFF
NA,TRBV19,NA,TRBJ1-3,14,TGTGCCAGTAGGAATCCCACAGGGAGTGGCACCATATATTTT,CASRNPTGSGTIYF
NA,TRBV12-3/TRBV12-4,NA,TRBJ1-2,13,TGTGCCAGCAGTTTGACCATTCTCGGGGGCTACACCTTC,CASSLTILGGYTF
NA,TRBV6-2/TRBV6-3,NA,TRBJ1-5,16,TGTGCCAGCAGTTACTCGCCTTCAGGGGTTTTCCAGCCCCAGCATTTT,CASSYSPSGVFQPQHF
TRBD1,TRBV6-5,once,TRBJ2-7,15,TGTGCCAGCTCCCAGGACAGGGGGATTTTCGCCGAGCAGTACTTC,CASSQDRGIFAEQYF
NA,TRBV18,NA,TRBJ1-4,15,TGTGCCAGCTCTCTAAACCAGGGATTAGGTGAAAAACTGTTTTTT,CASSLNQGLGEKLFF
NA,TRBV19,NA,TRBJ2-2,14,TGTGCCAGTTCTTGGGGGCGGAACACCGGGGAGCTGTTTTTT,CASSWGRNTGELFF
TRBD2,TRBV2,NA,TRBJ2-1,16,TGTGCCAGCAGTGAAGAAGGTAGCGGGATAGTAAATGAGCAGTTCTTC,CASSEEGSGIVNEQFF
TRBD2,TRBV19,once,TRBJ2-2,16,TGTGCCAGTAGTATAGACAGCGGGAGGGCAAGCGGGGAGCTGTTTTTT,CASSIDSGRASGELFF
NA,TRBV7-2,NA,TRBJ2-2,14,TGTGCCAGCAGCTTGAAGCGGCCCACCGGGGAGCTGTTTTTT,CASSLKRPTGELFF
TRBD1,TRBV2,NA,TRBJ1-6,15,TGTGCCAGCAGTGAAGAAAGACAGGGGAATTCACCCCTCCACTTT,CASSEERQGNSPLHF
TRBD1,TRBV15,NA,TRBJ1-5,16,TGTGCCACCAGCGCAAAAGGGGACAGAAGCAATCAGCCCCAGCATTTT,CATSAKGDRSNQPQHF
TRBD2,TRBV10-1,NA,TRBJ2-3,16,TGCGCCAGCAGTGACATAGCGGGAGAATCTGCAGATACGCAGTATTTT,CASSDIAGESADTQYF
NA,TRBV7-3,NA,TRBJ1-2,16,TGTGCCAGCAGCTTAATGGGGGCCCAGCCCGACTATGGCTACACCTTC,CASSLMGAQPDYGYTF
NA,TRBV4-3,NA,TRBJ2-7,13,TGCGCCAGCAGCCAAGGGAGCTCCTACGAGCAGTACTTC,CASSQGSSYEQYF
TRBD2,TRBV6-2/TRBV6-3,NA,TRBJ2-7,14,TGTGCCAGCAGTCTGACTAGCGGAACCTACGAGCAGTACTTC,CASSLTSGTYEQYF
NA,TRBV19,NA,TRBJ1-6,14,TGTGCCAGTAGTGAGACTGATTATAATTCACCCCTCCACTTT,CASSETDYNSPLHF
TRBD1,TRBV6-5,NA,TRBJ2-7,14,TGTGCCAGCAGTCTACAGGGGGCTTCCTACGAGCAGTACTTC,CASSLQGASYEQYF
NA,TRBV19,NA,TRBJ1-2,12,TGTGCCAGTTCCCAGTATAACTATGGCTACACCTTC,CASSQYNYGYTF
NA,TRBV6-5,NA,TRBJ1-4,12,TGTGCCACAGGGATTCCGAATGAAAAACTGTTTTTT,CATGIPNEKLFF
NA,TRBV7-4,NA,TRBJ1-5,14,TGTGCCAGCAGCTTAAGAGGGCGGGATCAGCCCCAGCATTTT,CASSLRGRDQPQHF
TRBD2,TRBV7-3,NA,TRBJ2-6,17,TGTGCCAGCAGCTTAGGGACTAGCGGGTCTGGGGCCAACGTCCTGACTTTC,CASSLGTSGSGANVLTF
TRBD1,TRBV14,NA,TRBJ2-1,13,TGTGCCAGCAGCCTCACCGACAGGGTCGAGCAGTTCTTC,CASSLTDRVEQFF
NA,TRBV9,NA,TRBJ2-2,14,TGTGCCAGCAGCGTAACCAGGGTGGCCGGGGAGCTGTTTTTT,CASSVTRVAGELFF
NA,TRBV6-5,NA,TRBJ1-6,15,TGTGCCAGCAGGCAGACAGGAGTTTCGAATTCACCCCTCCACTTT,CASRQTGVSNSPLHF
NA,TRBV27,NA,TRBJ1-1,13,TGTGCCAGCAGTGGCGGGGCGAACACTGAAGCTTTCTTT,CASSGGANTEAFF
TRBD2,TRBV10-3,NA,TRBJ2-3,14,TGTGCCATCAGTGCCACTAGCGGGACAGATACGCAGTATTTT,CAISATSGTDTQYF